Presented here are 30 T cell receptor beta chains from one specimen sequenced in a study of T-cell reconstitution after alpha-beta-depleted transplantation in children. This sample's TCRbeta library carried unique molecular identifier barcodes. Each CDR3 protein is one row after TCRdb ran MiXCR on the PCR reads. The sample lists about 500,000 distinct CDR3 sequences, around a third occurring once. The material was PBMCs from the stem cell graft donor, obtained from the stem cell graft. These receptors were collected from a human donor who donated a stem cell graft to a child with aplastic anemia.

This chain uses TRBV3-1 with TRBJ1-1, with D possibly being TRBD1 (5 bases). Per germline, CDR1 LGHDT and CDR2 YNNKEL (reference sequence). The ends were cut back, 0 bases at V and 5 bases at J, with 16 bases in the middle. The CDR3 is made up of 16 amino acids. CDR3 loop: CASSQEGAAGSTEAFF. The CDR3 DNA is TGTGCCAGCAGCCAAGAAGGTGCCGCAGGGTCTACTGAAGCTTTCTTT.

The chain is built from TRBV24-1 and TRBJ2-1, with D unresolved. The CDR3 spans 12 residues. V lost 4 bases and J 15 bases, leaving 15 bases between the germline ends. From germline, CDR1 is KGHDR and CDR2 SFDVKD. This chain's CDR3 is CATSEVGTTPFF. In DNA, the CDR3 is TGTGCCACCAGTGAAGTGGGAACTACACCGTTCTTC.

The CDR3 DNA reads as TGTGCCAGCAGCCCATCCCTGGGGGCAGGGCACGCAGATACGCAGTATTTT. Its protein is CASSPSLGAGHADTQYF. V gene TRBV7-9 combines with J gene TRBJ2-3; D is possibly TRBD1 (6 bases). Per the germline V gene, CDR1 is SEHNR and CDR2 is FQNEAQ (reference sequence). This CDR3 spans 17 amino acids. The V gene lost 5 bases and the J gene lost 4 bases, with 22 bases spanning the gap.

This clonotype was counted between two and nine times. This rearrangement joins TRBV5-1 to TRBJ2-1; 12 nucleotides match TRBD1. The junction had 12 bases not matched to a gene; V was cut back by 7 bases and J by 4 bases. Germline V gene sequence: CDR1 SGHRS, CDR2 YFSETQ. The CDR3 is 17 residues long. The CDR3: CASGLAGQGAIYNEQFF. The CDR3 region has the DNA TGCGCCAGCGGACTCGCGGGACAGGGGGCAATTTACAATGAGCAGTTCTTC. The full variable domain, completed using reference TRBV5-1 and TRBJ2-1, is KAGVTQTPRYLIKTRGQQVTLSCSPISGHRSVSWYQQTPGQGLQFLFEYFSETQRNKGNFPGRFSGRQFSNSRSEMNVSTLELGDSALYLCASGLAGQGAIYNEQFFGPGTRLTVL.

The chain couples TRBV11-2 to TRBJ1-2; 7 positions agree with TRBD1. CDR3 length equals 14 residues. Germline CDR1 and CDR2: SGHAT and FQNNGV. Losses at the gene ends were 4 bases for V and 4 bases for J; bases not matched to a gene: 6. The chain's CDR3 is CASSSPTGSYGYTF. The CDR3 nucleotides are TGTGCCAGCAGCTCCCCGACAGGGAGCTATGGCTACACCTTC.

The chain has TRBV29-1 and TRBJ2-3; 7 bases align to TRBD2. The CDR3 runs 12 residues. Germline-derived CDR1 and CDR2 are SQVTM and ANQGSEA. V lost 7 bases and J lost 5; bases outside the gene matches: 6. As DNA, the CDR3 is TGCAGCGCCAGGATAGCGGGAGATACGCAGTATTTT. It codes for CSARIAGDTQYF.

This chain links TRBV10-3 with TRBJ1-6; 9 bases align to TRBD1. The CDR3 runs 13 residues. Trimming at V came to 10 bases and at J to 8 bases, leaving 6 bases not matched to a gene. The germline CDR1 and CDR2 sequences are ENHRY and SYGVKD. CDR3 amino acids: CASRDRDYSPLHF. DNA for the CDR3: TGTGCCAGCCGGGACAGGGACTATTCACCCCTCCACTTT.

The V call is TRBV11-2, the J call TRBJ2-4; 8 bases fit TRBD1. CDR3 length equals 20 residues. V lost 0 bases and J lost 0; bases outside the gene matches: 13. CDR1 SGHAT and CDR2 FQNNGV come from the germline V gene. For the CDR3, the DNA is TGTGCCAGCAGCTTAGAGGGCGGCGACAGGGGAAATCTAGCCAAAAACATTCAGTACTTC. Its protein is CASSLEGGDRGNLAKNIQYF.

The chain links TRBV11-2 to TRBJ2-1; 9 nucleotides match TRBD1. Germline V gives CDR1 SGHAT, CDR2 FQNNGV. The CDR3 is 18 amino acids. The junction had 16 bases not matched to a gene; V was cut back by 4 bases and J by 6 bases. As DNA, the CDR3 is TGTGCCAGCAGCTCGGGACAGGGTCTTTTTTCATCAGGCAATGAGCAGTTCTTC. The encoded protein is CASSSGQGLFSSGNEQFF.

The V call is TRBV7-3, the J call TRBJ2-1, with TRBD2 matching over 8 bases. The CDR3 has 18 amino acids. V trimming: 2 bases; J trimming: 9 bases; junction bases outside the gene matches: 18. CDR1 is SGHTA and CDR2 is FQGTGA in the germline V gene. CDR3 DNA: TGTGCCAGCAGCTTAGGAAGCTTTGCGGGAGGCAGACCCTCTGAGCAGTTCTTC. Residues: CASSLGSFAGGRPSEQFF.

V and J are TRBV6-6 and TRBJ1-5, with D hard to call. Between the trimmed V and J ends, which lost 2 bases and 6 bases, there was a span of 5 bases. There are 12 residues in the CDR3. CDR1 and CDR2 from the germline V gene are MNHNY and SVGAGI (reference sequence). The CDR3 bases are TGTGCCAGCAGTTACGAGATTCAGCCCCAGCATTTT. Translation gives CASSYEIQPQHF.

V and J are TRBV29-1 and TRBJ2-2, with a tentative D call TRBD2 (6 bases). This CDR3 comprises 14 residues. Trimming cost V 5 bases and J 3 bases, with 13 bases left between them. Germline CDR1 reads SQVTM; CDR2 reads ANQGSEA. The CDR3 DNA reads TGCAGCGTTTTAGCGGCGACCCACACCGGGGAGCTGTTTTTT. Protein sequence: CSVLAATHTGELFF.

The rearrangement joins TRBV5-6 to TRBJ2-1; no firm D call. Germline V gene lookup returns CDR1 SGHDT and CDR2 YYEEEE. This CDR3 is 12 amino acids long. V was trimmed by 1 base and J by 8 bases, leaving 7 bases between them. CDR3 region: CASSLYADEQFF. In nucleotides, the CDR3 is TGTGCCAGCAGCTTGTACGCGGATGAGCAGTTCTTC.

This clonotype was observed a handful of times. The chain uses TRBV27 and TRBJ2-1; 7 bases are a match to TRBD2. The germline CDR1 and CDR2 sequences are MNHEY and SMNVEV (reference sequence). J gave up 2 bases and V 6 bases, and 4 bases lay outside the gene matches. This CDR3 spans 14 amino acids. The chain's CDR3 is CASSRTSPYNEQFF. The CDR3 DNA follows: TGTGCCAGCAGCAGGACTAGTCCCTACAATGAGCAGTTCTTC.

The CDR3 sequence is CASSRFFAEETQYF. The CDR3 DNA reads TGCGCCAGCAGCCGGTTTTTTGCCGAAGAGACCCAGTACTTC. This chain joins TRBV4-1 and TRBJ2-5; D not resolved. Trimming shortened V by 4 bases and J by 3 bases, and 12 bases separated the two germline ends. Germline CDR1 and CDR2: MGHRA and YSYEKL. This CDR3 is 14 amino acids long.

The rearrangement uses TRBV12-3 or TRBV12-4 and TRBJ2-2, with TRBD2 matching over 14 bases. This CDR3 spans 16 amino acids. Losses at the gene ends were 4 bases for V and 5 bases for J; bases not matched to a gene: 3. CDR3 in DNA: TGTGCCAGCAGTTGGGGACTAGCGGGAGCAACCGGGGAGCTGTTTTTT. It specifies CASSWGLAGATGELFF.

The table lists this clonotype with a few counts. The chain joins TRBV6-1 to TRBJ1-1; 8 nucleotides agree with TRBD1. The CDR3 loop spans 13 amino acids. Germline loops: CDR1 MNHNS, CDR2 SASEGT. Trimming cost V 6 bases and J 10 bases; bases outside gene matches: 10. CDR3 sequence (DNA): TGTGCCAGCAGGGACGGGACAGGATTTCGAGCTTTCTTT. Translation: CASRDGTGFRAFF.

The count of this clonotype is one. The chain has TRBV4-2 and TRBJ1-1, with a tentative D call TRBD1 (5 bases). The germline V gene encodes CDR1 LGHNA and CDR2 YNFKEQ. This CDR3 has 18 residues. Trimming left V 0 bases short and J 0 bases short, with 17 bases between. This CDR3 reads CASSQDSTRGGLNTEAFF. The CDR3 DNA sequence: TGTGCCAGCAGCCAAGATAGTACCCGGGGGGGATTGAACACTGAAGCTTTCTTT.

This chain links TRBV20-1 with TRBJ1-6; possibly TRBD1 for D (5 bases). The CDR3 loop spans 17 amino acids. V lost 0 bases and J lost 0, with 12 bases in between. Germline values: CDR1 DFQATT, CDR2 SNEGSKA (reference sequence). The CDR3 DNA follows: TGCAGTGCTAGAGATCACAGGTCCAGCTCCTATAATTCACCCCTCCACTTT. Its translation: CSARDHRSSSYNSPLHF.

This clonotype has just a few counts. DNA of the CDR3: TGCAGTGCTAAAACGGCGACTACTGAAGCTTTCTTT. Encoded protein: CSAKTATTEAFF. This chain joins TRBV20-1 and TRBJ1-1, with D hard to call. V dropped 4 bases and J dropped 5 bases, with 11 bases sitting between them. The germline CDR1 and CDR2 sequences are DFQATT and SNEGSKA (reference sequence). CDR3 length: 12 residues.

This clonotype was detected a few times. The chain links TRBV19 to TRBJ1-5, with a tentative D call TRBD1 (5 bases). CDR1 is LNHDA, CDR2 SQIVND, per germline (reference sequence). CDR3 length: 17 residues. Trimming took off 1 base at V and 0 bases at J, with 13 bases between the two ends. The CDR3 is CASSIGGLGGSNQPQHF. The CDR3 DNA is TGTGCCAGTAGTATAGGAGGTCTCGGGGGTAGCAATCAGCCCCAGCATTTT.

This clonotype was recorded a few times. V is TRBV25-1 and J is TRBJ1-4; tentatively, D is TRBD1 (5 bases). From germline, CDR1 is MGHDK and CDR2 SYGVNS. This CDR3 comprises 12 residues. The CDR3 DNA follows: TGTGCTTCAGGGAAAACTAATGAAAAACTGTTTTTT. Protein product: CASGKTNEKLFF.

This clonotype was counted only a few times. The chain is built from TRBV20-1 and TRBJ1-1; D is unresolved. The CDR3 totals 11 residues. Germline V gives CDR1 DFQATT, CDR2 SNEGSKA (reference sequence). Trimming took 3 bases from V and 7 from J, leaving 9 bases between them. Written as DNA, the CDR3 is TGCAGTGCTAGGGACGGACTTGAAGCTTTCTTT. Amino acid sequence: CSARDGLEAFF.

This clonotype was seen a handful of times. This sequence joins TRBV6-5 and TRBJ2-2, with D possibly being TRBD1 or TRBD2 (6 bases each). V dropped 2 bases and J dropped 1 base, with 8 bases sitting between them. CDR3 length: 15 residues. The germline CDR1 and CDR2 sequences are MNHEY and SVGAGI. CDR3 nucleotide sequence: TGTGCCAGCAGTTACGCGGGACAGAACACCGGGGAGCTGTTTTTT. Protein sequence: CASSYAGQNTGELFF.

V usage is TRBV29-1 and J usage is TRBJ1-1, with 9 bases fitting TRBD1. This CDR3 is 13 amino acids long. Germline V gives CDR1 SQVTM, CDR2 ANQGSEA. The ends lost 4 bases at V and 8 bases at J; junction bases unmatched: 8. CDR3 region: CSVGWPGTGEAFF. The DNA of the CDR3 is TGCAGCGTTGGGTGGCCCGGGACAGGGGAAGCTTTCTTT.

This rearrangement joins TRBV3-1 to TRBJ2-1; perhaps D is TRBD1 or TRBD2 (5 bases each). Deletions cut 4 bases from V and 9 bases from J, with 19 bases between. The length of the CDR3 is 15 residues. The germline V gene encodes CDR1 LGHDT and CDR2 YNNKEL (reference sequence). The CDR3 DNA is TGTGCCAGCAGCCCTCAACGCATCGGGGCTGGTGAGCAGTTCTTC. As protein: CASSPQRIGAGEQFF.

The rearrangement joins TRBV30 to TRBJ1-2; weak D call: TRBD1 (6 bases). CDR1 and CDR2 (germline): GTSNPN, SVGIG (reference sequence). Trimming pared 8 bases from V and 5 bases from J, leaving 15 bases between. The CDR3 runs to 12 residues. The CDR3 is CAGGRTEYGYTF. DNA of the CDR3: TGTGCCGGGGGCAGGACAGAATATGGCTACACCTTC.

V and J are TRBV5-1 and TRBJ2-7; the D gene is possibly TRBD2 (6 bases). CDR1 and CDR2 from the germline V gene are SGHRS and YFSETQ. The CDR3 is 15 residues long. V was cut by 4 bases and J by 6 bases, with 20 bases left in between. The chain's CDR3 is CASSGEASPWAEQYF. The CDR3 DNA is TGCGCCAGCAGCGGGGAGGCGTCTCCGTGGGCCGAGCAGTACTTC.

The rearrangement joins TRBV19 to TRBJ2-1, with 9 bases identical to TRBD1. Germline values: CDR1 LNHDA, CDR2 SQIVND (reference sequence). Trimming took 4 bases from V and 7 from J; bases not matched to a gene: 14. The length of the CDR3 is 17 residues. The CDR3 bases are TGTGCCAGTAGTAGAGGACAGGGGTCCCGCCTGGGGAATGAGCAGTTCTTC. Translating gives CASSRGQGSRLGNEQFF.

The chain couples TRBV12-3 or TRBV12-4 to TRBJ1-5; 7 nucleotides line up with TRBD1. The CDR3 runs to 13 residues. V shed 6 bases, J shed 2 bases, and the junction held 1 base outside the gene matches. This CDR3 reads CASSDRGNQPQHF. The CDR3 DNA reads as TGTGCCAGCAGCGACAGGGGCAATCAGCCCCAGCATTTT.